Listed here are 30 T cell receptor beta chains from one sample, sequenced in a study of beta chain features in type 1 diabetes. Isolated RNA was reverse transcribed in full, so expressed TCRB transcripts were sequenced. The data were produced by immunoSEQ multiplex PCR, yet TCRdb's version contains in-frame clones alone and is incomplete. Of hundreds of thousands of clones in the sample, around a sixth were seen once. The sample comprised naive CD4+ T cells from blood. The source is a woman between 18 and 30 years old in good health.

The chain is built from TRBV4-2 and TRBJ2-7, with 7 positions matching TRBD2. This CDR3 is 16 amino acids long. Germline values: CDR1 LGHNA, CDR2 YNFKEQ. J gave up 4 bases and V 1 base, and 10 bases lay outside the gene matches. The CDR3 region has the DNA TGTGCCAGCAGCCAAGGCCCCCTCCGTAGCGGGTACGAGCAGTACTTC. This codes for CASSQGPLRSGYEQYF.

This clone was picked up a small number of times. The V gene is TRBV6-5, the J gene TRBJ2-7, with 13 bases aligning to TRBD2. J gave up 4 bases and V 5 bases, and 5 bases lay outside the gene matches. This CDR3 spans 15 amino acids. The germline gives CDR1 MNHEY, CDR2 SVGAGI. CDR3 sequence reads: CASSKTSGRTYEQYF. DNA for the CDR3: TGTGCCAGCAGTAAGACTAGCGGGAGGACTTACGAGCAGTACTTC.

The chain recombines TRBV10-3 with TRBJ2-1, with TRBD2 identical over 12 bases. CDR1 and CDR2 from the germline V gene are ENHRY and SYGVKD. The trim removed 7 bases at V and 9 bases at J, leaving 10 bases unmatched. CDR3 length: 15 amino acids. The CDR3 protein is CAITASGRVGGEQFF. The CDR3 DNA follows: TGTGCCATCACGGCTAGCGGGAGGGTTGGGGGTGAGCAGTTCTTC.

V usage is TRBV7-9 and J usage is TRBJ1-1; D call uncertain. Germline-derived CDR1 and CDR2 are SEHNR and FQNEAQ (reference sequence). This CDR3 region has 15 residues. V lost 5 bases to trimming and J lost 2 bases, with 15 bases between them. The CDR3 DNA is TGTGCCAGCAGCCCCCGTCCCCTACAAAACACTGAAGCTTTCTTT. As protein: CASSPRPLQNTEAFF.

CDR3 residues: CASSRQDGRRDGYTF. The DNA of the CDR3 is TGTGCCAGCAGCAGACAGGACGGCCGCCGCGATGGCTACACCTTC. The chain uses TRBV5-4 and TRBJ1-2; maybe TRBD1 (6 bases). Trimming shortened V by 4 bases and J by 6 bases, and 19 bases separated the two germline ends. The CDR3 runs to 15 residues. Per the germline V gene, CDR1 is SGHNT and CDR2 is YYREEE (reference sequence).

This clone was counted between two and nine times. The same CDR3 can be traced to other DNA sequences in this sample. The chain links TRBV28 to TRBJ2-7; no clear D gene. Germline V gives CDR1 MDHEN, CDR2 SYDVKM. Trimming pared 6 bases from V and 3 bases from J, leaving 6 bases between. The CDR3 sequence is 11 residues long. The chain's CDR3 is CASSLNYEQYF. The CDR3 DNA reads as TGTGCCAGCAGCCTTAACTACGAGCAGTACTTC. Drawing the rest from reference TRBV28 and TRBJ2-7, the complete variable domain is DVKVTQSSRYLVKRTGEKVFLECVQDMDHENMFWYRQDPGLGLRLIYFSYDVKMKEKGDIPEGYSVSREKKERFSLILESASTNQTSMYLCASSLNYEQYFGPGTRLTVT.

The V and J genes are TRBV5-1 and TRBJ2-1; tentatively, D is TRBD2 (6 bases). V lost 6 bases to trimming and J lost 0 bases, with 13 bases between them. This CDR3 is built from 15 residues. Germline assignment: CDR1 SGHRS and CDR2 YFSETQ. The CDR3 sequence: CASTKEGSSYNEQFF. The CDR3, as DNA: TGCGCCAGCACCAAGGAGGGAAGCTCCTACAATGAGCAGTTCTTC.

A few counts support this clone. V is TRBV6-1 and J is TRBJ1-1; D possibly corresponds to TRBD1 (6 bases). Trimming stripped 6 bases from V and 2 bases from J, with 16 bases between. CDR1 is MNHNS, CDR2 SASEGT, per germline. The CDR3 extends over 15 amino acids. The CDR3: CASRRLRDTNTEAFF. The CDR3 nucleotides are TGTGCCAGCAGGAGATTAAGGGACACCAACACTGAAGCTTTCTTT.

Only a few counts were recorded for this clone. The chain joins TRBV7-2 to TRBJ1-3; D is unresolved. The CDR3 has 14 residues. The germline V gene encodes CDR1 SGHTA and CDR2 FQGNSA. Trimming removed 3 bases at V and 2 bases at J, with 8 bases between. CDR3 region: CASSFLSTGNTIYF. CDR3 nucleotides: TGTGCCAGCAGCTTTCTGTCCACTGGAAACACCATATATTTT.

A few counts support this clone. The gene calls are TRBV7-9 and TRBJ2-1; 8 bases agree with TRBD2. Germline CDR1 is SEHNR and CDR2 is FQNEAQ (reference sequence). J was trimmed by 5 bases and V by 2 bases; bases with no gene match: 5. The CDR3 consists of 15 residues. CDR3 nucleotides: TGTGCCAGCAGCTTATTCAGCGGGAGAAACAATGAGCAGTTCTTC. Its protein is CASSLFSGRNNEQFF.

This clone was seen a few times. The CDR3 DNA is TGTGCCAGCAGCTTAGAGAGTCCCTACGAGCAGTACTTC. Translation: CASSLESPYEQYF. J is TRBJ2-7 and V is TRBV11-1, with unresolved D. Trimming took 1 base from V and 2 from J, leaving 6 bases between them. The germline gives CDR1 SGHAT, CDR2 FQDESV (reference sequence). CDR3 length: 13 residues.

J is TRBJ2-1 and V is TRBV28; D possibly corresponds to TRBD1 (6 bases). The CDR3 spans 16 residues. Germline CDR1 reads MDHEN; CDR2 reads SYDVKM. Trimming removed 1 base at V and 2 bases at J, with 12 bases between. As DNA, the CDR3 is TGTGCCAGCAGTTTATCGCCGGGACAAACCTACAATGAGCAGTTCTTC. Its protein is CASSLSPGQTYNEQFF. The variable domain in full, completed from reference TRBV28 and TRBJ2-1, reads DVKVTQSSRYLVKRTGEKVFLECVQDMDHENMFWYRQDPGLGLRLIYFSYDVKMKEKGDIPEGYSVSREKKERFSLILESASTNQTSMYLCASSLSPGQTYNEQFFGPGTRLTVL.

V and J are TRBV6-6 and TRBJ2-5; 9 bases are shared with TRBD1. In germline, CDR1 is MNHNY, CDR2 SVGAGI (reference sequence). Trimming at V came to 5 bases and at J to 4 bases, leaving 8 bases not matched to a gene. The CDR3 spans 15 residues. In DNA form, the CDR3 reads TGTGCCAGCAGTAAGAGGACAGGGGCGAGAGAGACCCAGTACTTC. Translation: CASSKRTGARETQYF.

This clone was observed a handful of times. This rearrangement joins TRBV7-9 to TRBJ2-1; 11 positions match TRBD2. Germline V lookup: CDR1 SEHNR, CDR2 FQNEAQ (reference sequence). V lost 2 bases to trimming and J lost 6 bases; unmatched junction nucleotides: 15. This CDR3 contains 19 residues. The CDR3 here is CASSLKPLRTSGRTNEQFF. The CDR3 DNA reads as TGTGCCAGCAGCTTAAAACCCCTACGAACTAGCGGGAGAACCAATGAGCAGTTCTTC.

This clone has only a few counts. The rearrangement links TRBV7-9 to TRBJ2-3; D is unclear. The CDR3 is 18 residues long. Germline values: CDR1 SEHNR, CDR2 FQNEAQ (reference sequence). The V gene lost 5 bases and the J gene lost 5 bases, with 26 bases spanning the gap. The CDR3 loop is CASSPTRIYTLSGDTQYF. CDR3 bases: TGTGCCAGCAGCCCTACACGGATCTACACTTTGTCAGGAGATACGCAGTATTTT.

This clone has only a few counts. This chain joins TRBV27 and TRBJ2-3; no definite D call. There are 13 residues in the CDR3. Germline V gene lookup returns CDR1 MNHEY and CDR2 SMNVEV (reference sequence). With 3 bases removed from V and 7 bases from J, the gap between germline ends came to 11 bases. DNA of the CDR3: TGTGCCAGCAGTTTCTCGCCCCCTCATACGCAGTATTTT. Translated: CASSFSPPHTQYF.

This clone came up a few times. J is TRBJ2-3 and V is TRBV18; 14 bases match TRBD2. Germline V gene sequence: CDR1 KGHSH, CDR2 LQKENI. Trimming removed 3 bases from V and 1 base from J; junction bases left unmatched: 6. The CDR3 has 18 amino acids. The CDR3 loop is CASSPGLAGAIGTDTQYF. CDR3 bases: TGTGCCAGCTCACCGGGACTAGCGGGAGCAATCGGCACAGATACGCAGTATTTT.

The J gene is TRBJ2-1, the V gene TRBV15; D perhaps matches TRBD2 (5 bases). The CDR3 contains 14 residues. Germline values: CDR1 LNHNV, CDR2 YYDKDF (reference sequence). With 5 bases removed from V and 5 bases from J, the gap between germline ends came to 13 bases. In DNA, the CDR3 is TGTGCCACCAGCCAACGGGAACGAAACAATGAGCAGTTCTTC. Protein sequence: CATSQRERNNEQFF.

The chain uses TRBV6-1 and TRBJ2-7, with D tentatively TRBD2 (6 bases). The germline V gene encodes CDR1 MNHNS and CDR2 SASEGT. V lost 6 bases, J lost 5 bases, and 17 bases lay in between. This CDR3 is built from 14 residues. CDR3 nucleotide sequence: TGTGCCAGCAGACCCTGGGGTGGGGGGAACGAGCAGTACTTC. Its protein product is CASRPWGGGNEQYF.

This sequence joins TRBV5-1 and TRBJ2-2, with D tentatively TRBD2 (6 bases). Deletions cut 0 bases from V and 1 base from J, with 13 bases between. Germline V gene lookup returns CDR1 SGHRS and CDR2 YFSETQ. There are 17 residues in the CDR3. CDR3 in amino acids: CASSLDPGRKNTGELFF. CDR3 in DNA: TGCGCCAGCAGCTTGGATCCAGGGAGGAAGAACACCGGGGAGCTGTTTTTT.

The V and J genes are TRBV20-1 and TRBJ1-1; 8 positions match TRBD1. The CDR3 contains 10 residues. From germline, CDR1 is DFQATT and CDR2 SNEGSKA (reference sequence). CDR3 residues: CRAGQGQAFF. The CDR3 DNA reads TGCAGGGCTGGACAGGGACAAGCTTTCTTT.

This chain connects TRBV7-2 to TRBJ1-1; D is ambiguous. This CDR3 region has 13 residues. V was pared by 3 bases and J by 5 bases, with 10 bases between. CDR1 SGHTA and CDR2 FQGNSA come from the germline V gene. The CDR3 DNA reads as TGTGCCAGCAGCTTCGGGAGTTGGACTGAAGCTTTCTTT. Encoded protein: CASSFGSWTEAFF.

The V and J genes are TRBV7-9 and TRBJ2-1; 10 bases line up with TRBD2. CDR3 length: 18 residues. Looked up from germline, CDR1 is SEHNR and CDR2 is FQNEAQ (reference sequence). J gave up 10 bases and V 4 bases, and 19 bases lay outside the gene matches. As DNA, the CDR3 is TGTGCCAGCAGCTCCATCCCAAATCCTAGCGGGAGCCTTGGCGAGCAGTTCTTC. Its translation is CASSSIPNPSGSLGEQFF.

The table lists this clone with a few counts. V and J are TRBV18 and TRBJ2-7, with D possibly matching TRBD1 (5 bases). Germline CDR1 is KGHSH and CDR2 is LQKENI. Deletions cut 4 bases from V and 5 bases from J, with 12 bases between. The CDR3 is made up of 13 amino acids. The CDR3 DNA follows: TGTGCCAGCTCACTAAGTGCAGGGCACGAGCAGTACTTC. This translates into CASSLSAGHEQYF.

Only a few counts were recorded for this clone. V and J are TRBV6-5 and TRBJ1-5; 7 positions match TRBD1. The V gene's germline CDR1 is MNHEY and CDR2 SVGAGI. The CDR3 totals 14 residues. J gave up 0 bases and V 6 bases, and 2 bases lay outside the gene matches. CDR3: CASRRDSSNQPQHF. CDR3 in DNA: TGTGCCAGCAGAAGGGACAGTAGCAATCAGCCCCAGCATTTT.

This clone was counted only a few times. The V call is TRBV28, the J call TRBJ2-7, with D perhaps assigned TRBD1 or TRBD2 (5 bases each). The CDR3 totals 15 residues. Germline lookup yields CDR1 MDHEN and CDR2 SYDVKM. Trimming pared 3 bases from V and 7 bases from J, leaving 19 bases between. The CDR3 spells CASSFQPRRDGEQYF. The CDR3 coding sequence is TGTGCCAGCAGTTTCCAACCCCGCAGGGACGGGGAGCAGTACTTC.

This clone was observed a handful of times. Other DNA sequences within the sample encode an identical CDR3. V usage is TRBV27 and J usage is TRBJ2-6; no definite D call. With 3 bases removed from V and 4 bases from J, the gap between germline ends came to 4 bases. The CDR3 totals 13 residues. Looked up from germline, CDR1 is MNHEY and CDR2 is SMNVEV (reference sequence). This chain's CDR3 is CASSLTGANVLTF. The DNA for the CDR3 is TGTGCCAGCAGTTTGACCGGGGCCAACGTCCTGACTTTC.

This clone was detected only a few times. The rearrangement joins TRBV5-1 to TRBJ2-3; TRBD2 aligns across 11 bases. CDR3 length: 16 amino acids. J lost 3 bases, V lost 4 bases, and 7 bases had no gene match. Per germline, CDR1 SGHRS and CDR2 YFSETQ. The CDR3 bases are TGCGCCAGCAGCCCGACTAGCGGGGCGTTTACAGATACGCAGTATTTT. The encoded protein is CASSPTSGAFTDTQYF. The whole variable domain, remainder taken from reference TRBV5-1 and TRBJ2-3, is KAGVTQTPRYLIKTRGQQVTLSCSPISGHRSVSWYQQTPGQGLQFLFEYFSETQRNKGNFPGRFSGRQFSNSRSEMNVSTLELGDSALYLCASSPTSGAFTDTQYFGPGTRLTVL.

The chain links TRBV15 to TRBJ2-5; weak D call: TRBD1 (6 bases). The length of the CDR3 is 14 residues. Germline V gene sequence: CDR1 LNHNV, CDR2 YYDKDF (reference sequence). Trimming removed 2 bases at V and 1 base at J, with 8 bases between. CDR3 nucleotides: TGTGCCACCAGCAGAAGGACAGTCCAAGAGACCCAGTACTTC. The encoded protein is CATSRRTVQETQYF.

V and J are TRBV7-2 and TRBJ2-1, with 10 bases matching TRBD2. Losses at the gene ends were 0 bases for V and 4 bases for J; bases not matched to a gene: 6. Germline V CDR1 and CDR2: SGHTA, FQGNSA. CDR3 size: 17 residues. CDR3 in DNA: TGTGCCAGCAGCTTAGCCTCTAGCGGGAGTGTTTACAATGAGCAGTTCTTC. Its translation: CASSLASSGSVYNEQFF.